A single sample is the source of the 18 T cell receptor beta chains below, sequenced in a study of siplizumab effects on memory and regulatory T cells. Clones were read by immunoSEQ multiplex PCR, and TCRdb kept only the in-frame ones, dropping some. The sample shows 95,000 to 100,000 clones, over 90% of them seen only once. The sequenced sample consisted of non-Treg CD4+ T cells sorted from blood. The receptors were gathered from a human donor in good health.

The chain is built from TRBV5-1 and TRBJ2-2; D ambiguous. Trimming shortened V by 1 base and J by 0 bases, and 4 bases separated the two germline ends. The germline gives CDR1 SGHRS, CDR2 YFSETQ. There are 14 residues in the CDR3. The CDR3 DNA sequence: TGCGCCAGCAGCTTGTCCCCGAACACCGGGGAGCTGTTTTTT. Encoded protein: CASSLSPNTGELFF.

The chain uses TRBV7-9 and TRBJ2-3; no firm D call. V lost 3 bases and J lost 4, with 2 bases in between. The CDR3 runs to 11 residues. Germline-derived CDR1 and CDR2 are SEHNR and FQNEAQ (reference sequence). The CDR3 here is CASSFADTQYF. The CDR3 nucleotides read TGTGCCAGCAGCTTTGCAGATACGCAGTATTTT. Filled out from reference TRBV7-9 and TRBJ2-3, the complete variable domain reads DTGVSQNPRHKITKRGQNVTFRCDPISEHNRLYWYRQTLGQGPEFLTYFQNEAQLEKSRLLSDRFSAERPKGSFSTLEIQRTEQGDSAMYLCASSFADTQYFGPGTRLTVL.

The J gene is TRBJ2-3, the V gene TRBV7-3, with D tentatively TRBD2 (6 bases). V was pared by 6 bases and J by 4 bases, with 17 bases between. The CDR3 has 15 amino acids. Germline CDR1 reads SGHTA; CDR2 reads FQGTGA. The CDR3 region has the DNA TGTGCCAGCAGTTATCTAGCGAATAGCGCAGATACGCAGTATTTT. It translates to CASSYLANSADTQYF.

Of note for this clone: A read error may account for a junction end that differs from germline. CDR3 region: CASSPPNRQMNTEAFF. DNA for the CDR3: TGTGCCAGCTCCCCACCGAACAGGCAAATGAACACTGAAGCTTTCTTT. The chain is built from TRBV18 and TRBJ1-1, with a tentative D call TRBD1 (5 bases). Germline CDR1 and CDR2: KGHSH and LQKENI. The CDR3 runs 16 residues.

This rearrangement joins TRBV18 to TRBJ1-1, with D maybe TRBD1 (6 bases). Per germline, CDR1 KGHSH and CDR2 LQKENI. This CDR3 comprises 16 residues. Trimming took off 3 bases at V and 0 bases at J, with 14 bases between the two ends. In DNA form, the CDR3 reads TGTGCCAGCTCACCCCAACAGGGACCCATGAACACTGAAGCTTTCTTT. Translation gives CASSPQQGPMNTEAFF.

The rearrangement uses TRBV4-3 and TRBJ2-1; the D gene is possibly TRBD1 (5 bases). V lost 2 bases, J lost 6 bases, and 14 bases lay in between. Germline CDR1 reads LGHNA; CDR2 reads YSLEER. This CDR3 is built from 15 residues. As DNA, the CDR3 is TGCGCCAGCAGCCAATCGGTAGGGGCCGGCAATGAGCAGTTCTTC. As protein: CASSQSVGAGNEQFF.

For the CDR3, the DNA is TGCAGCGTTGGGGGGGGCTCGAACACTGAAGCTTTCTTT. It codes for CSVGGGSNTEAFF. The chain combines TRBV29-1 with TRBJ1-1, with D tentatively TRBD1 (6 bases). CDR1 is SQVTM and CDR2 is ANQGSEA in the germline V gene. V was clipped by 4 bases and J by 1 base, with 10 bases between them. The CDR3 runs to 13 residues.

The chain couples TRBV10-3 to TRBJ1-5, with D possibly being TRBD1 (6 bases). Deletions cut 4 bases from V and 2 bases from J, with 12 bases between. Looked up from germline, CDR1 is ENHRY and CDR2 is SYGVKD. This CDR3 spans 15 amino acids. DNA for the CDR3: TGTGCCATCAGTGGGGGGCCGGGGGGCAATCAGCCCCAGCATTTT. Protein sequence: CAISGGPGGNQPQHF.

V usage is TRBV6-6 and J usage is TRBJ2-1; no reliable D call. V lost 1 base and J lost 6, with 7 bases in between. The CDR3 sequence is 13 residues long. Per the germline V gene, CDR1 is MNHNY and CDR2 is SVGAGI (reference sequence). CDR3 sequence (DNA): TGTGCCAGCAGTTACTACTCGGCCAATGAGCAGTTCTTC. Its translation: CASSYYSANEQFF.

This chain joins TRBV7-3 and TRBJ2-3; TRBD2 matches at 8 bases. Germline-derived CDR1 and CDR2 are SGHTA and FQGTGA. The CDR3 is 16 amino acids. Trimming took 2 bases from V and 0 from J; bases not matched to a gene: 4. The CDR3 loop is CASSLRGGQSTDTQYF. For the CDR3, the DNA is TGTGCCAGCAGCTTACGGGGGGGCCAGAGCACAGATACGCAGTATTTT.

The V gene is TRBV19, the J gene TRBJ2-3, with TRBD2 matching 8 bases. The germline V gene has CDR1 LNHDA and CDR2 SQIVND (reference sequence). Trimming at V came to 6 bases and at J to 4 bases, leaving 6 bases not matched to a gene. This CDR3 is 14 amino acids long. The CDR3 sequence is CASSGGAAADTQYF. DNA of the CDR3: TGTGCCAGTAGCGGGGGGGCGGCGGCAGATACGCAGTATTTT. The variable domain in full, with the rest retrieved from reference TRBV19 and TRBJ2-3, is DGGITQSPKYLFRKEGQNVTLSCEQNLNHDAMYWYRQDPGQGLRLIYYSQIVNDFQKGDIAEGYSVSREKKESFPLTVTSAQKNPTAFYLCASSGGAAADTQYFGPGTRLTVL.

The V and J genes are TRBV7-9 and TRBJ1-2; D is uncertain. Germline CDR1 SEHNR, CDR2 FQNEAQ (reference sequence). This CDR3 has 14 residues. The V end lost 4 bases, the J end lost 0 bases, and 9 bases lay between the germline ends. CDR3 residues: CASSSAGSNYGYTF. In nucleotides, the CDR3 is TGTGCCAGCAGCTCCGCTGGATCTAACTATGGCTACACCTTC.

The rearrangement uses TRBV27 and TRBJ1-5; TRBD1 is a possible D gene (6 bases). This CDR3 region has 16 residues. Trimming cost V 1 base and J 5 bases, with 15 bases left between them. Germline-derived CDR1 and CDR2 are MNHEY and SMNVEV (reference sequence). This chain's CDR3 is CASSLYKQGGDQPQHF. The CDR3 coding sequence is TGTGCCAGCAGTTTATACAAACAGGGTGGGGATCAGCCCCAGCATTTT.

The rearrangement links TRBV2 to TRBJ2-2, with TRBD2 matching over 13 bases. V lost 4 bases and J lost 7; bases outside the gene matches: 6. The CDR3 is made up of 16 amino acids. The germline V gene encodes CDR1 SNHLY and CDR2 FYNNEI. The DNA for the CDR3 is TGTGCCAGCAGTGTTACTAGCGGGAGGGCCGGCGGGGAGCTGTTTTTT. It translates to CASSVTSGRAGGELFF.

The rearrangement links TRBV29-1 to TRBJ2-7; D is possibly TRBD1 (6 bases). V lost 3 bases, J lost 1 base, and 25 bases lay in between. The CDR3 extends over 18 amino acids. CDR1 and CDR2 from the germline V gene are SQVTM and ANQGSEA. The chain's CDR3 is CSVDGGGEPGERSYEQYF. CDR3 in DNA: TGCAGCGTTGATGGGGGCGGAGAGCCCGGAGAGAGGTCCTACGAGCAGTACTTC.

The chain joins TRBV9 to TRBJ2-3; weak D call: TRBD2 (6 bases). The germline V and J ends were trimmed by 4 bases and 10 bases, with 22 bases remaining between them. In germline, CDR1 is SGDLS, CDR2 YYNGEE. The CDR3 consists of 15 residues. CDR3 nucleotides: TGTGCCAGCAGCCCGCGGGGAGCGGGCGAGGGCCCGCAGTATTTT. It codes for CASSPRGAGEGPQYF.

The CDR3 loop is CASSRSGQGGETQYF. The CDR3 nucleotides are TGTGCCAGCAGCCGGTCGGGACAGGGAGGAGAGACCCAGTACTTC. The chain is built from TRBV11-3 and TRBJ2-5; 9 positions agree with TRBD1. The CDR3 has 15 residues. V was pared by 5 bases and J by 4 bases, with 8 bases of the junction left unmatched. Germline CDR1 is SGHNT and CDR2 is YENEEA.

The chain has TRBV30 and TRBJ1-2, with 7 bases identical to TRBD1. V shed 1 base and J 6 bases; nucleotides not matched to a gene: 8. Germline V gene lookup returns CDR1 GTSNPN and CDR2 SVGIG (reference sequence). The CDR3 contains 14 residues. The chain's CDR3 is CAWSEGQGVDGYTF. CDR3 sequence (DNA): TGTGCCTGGAGTGAAGGGCAGGGGGTCGATGGCTACACCTTC.